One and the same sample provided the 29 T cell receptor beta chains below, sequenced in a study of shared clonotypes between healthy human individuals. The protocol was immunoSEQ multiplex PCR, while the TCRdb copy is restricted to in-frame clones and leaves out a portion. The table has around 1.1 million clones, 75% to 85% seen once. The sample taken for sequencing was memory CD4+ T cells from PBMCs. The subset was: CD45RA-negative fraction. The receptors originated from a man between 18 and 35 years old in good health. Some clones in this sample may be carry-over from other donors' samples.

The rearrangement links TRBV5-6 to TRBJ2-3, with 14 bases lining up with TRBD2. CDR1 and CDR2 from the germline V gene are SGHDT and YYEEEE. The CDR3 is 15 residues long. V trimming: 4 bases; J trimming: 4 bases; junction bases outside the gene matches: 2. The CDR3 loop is CASSRGLAGADTQYF. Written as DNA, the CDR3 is TGTGCCAGCAGCAGGGGACTAGCGGGAGCAGATACGCAGTATTTT.

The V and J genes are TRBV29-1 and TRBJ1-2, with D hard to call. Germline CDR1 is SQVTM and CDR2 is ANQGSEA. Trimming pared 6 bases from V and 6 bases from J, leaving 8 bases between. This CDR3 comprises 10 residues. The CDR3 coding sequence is TGCAGCGTCTCTCGGCATGGCTACACCTTC. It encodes CSVSRHGYTF.

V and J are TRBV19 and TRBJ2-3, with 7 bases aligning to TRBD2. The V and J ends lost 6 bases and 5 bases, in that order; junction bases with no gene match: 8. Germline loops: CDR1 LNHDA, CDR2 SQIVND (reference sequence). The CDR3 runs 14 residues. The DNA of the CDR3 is TGTGCCAGTAGGAGGTCCTCGGGGGGAGATACGCAGTATTTT. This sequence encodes CASRRSSGGDTQYF. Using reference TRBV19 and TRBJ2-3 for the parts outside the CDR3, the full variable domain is DGGITQSPKYLFRKEGQNVTLSCEQNLNHDAMYWYRQDPGQGLRLIYYSQIVNDFQKGDIAEGYSVSREKKESFPLTVTSAQKNPTAFYLCASRRSSGGDTQYFGPGTRLTVL.

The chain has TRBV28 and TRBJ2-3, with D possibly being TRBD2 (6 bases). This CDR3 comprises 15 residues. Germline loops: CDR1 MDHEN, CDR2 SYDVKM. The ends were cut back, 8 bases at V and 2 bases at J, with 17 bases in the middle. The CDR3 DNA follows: TGTGCCAGCGATGGGGATGGGAGGATCACAGATACGCAGTATTTT. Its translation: CASDGDGRITDTQYF.

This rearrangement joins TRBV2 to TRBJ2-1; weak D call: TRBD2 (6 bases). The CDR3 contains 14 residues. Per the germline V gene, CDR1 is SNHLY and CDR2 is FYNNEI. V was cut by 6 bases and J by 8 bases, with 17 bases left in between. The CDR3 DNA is TGTGCCAGCAGGAAAACGGGATCGGGGGATGAGCAGTTCTTC. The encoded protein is CASRKTGSGDEQFF.

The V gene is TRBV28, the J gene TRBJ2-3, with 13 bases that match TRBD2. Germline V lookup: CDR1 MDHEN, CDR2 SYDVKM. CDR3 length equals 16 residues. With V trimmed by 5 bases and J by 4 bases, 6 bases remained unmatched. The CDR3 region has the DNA TGTGCCAGCAGTCCCGGACTAGCGGGAGTAGCAGATACGCAGTATTTT. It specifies CASSPGLAGVADTQYF.

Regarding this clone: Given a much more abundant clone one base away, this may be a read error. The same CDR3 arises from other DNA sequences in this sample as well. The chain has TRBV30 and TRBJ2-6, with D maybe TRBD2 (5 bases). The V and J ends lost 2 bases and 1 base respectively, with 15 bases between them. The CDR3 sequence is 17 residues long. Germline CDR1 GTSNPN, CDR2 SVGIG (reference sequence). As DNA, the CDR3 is TGTGCCTGGAGTCGCGGGCGGACGATATCTGGGGCCAACGTCCTGACTTTC. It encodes CAWSRGRTISGANVLTF.

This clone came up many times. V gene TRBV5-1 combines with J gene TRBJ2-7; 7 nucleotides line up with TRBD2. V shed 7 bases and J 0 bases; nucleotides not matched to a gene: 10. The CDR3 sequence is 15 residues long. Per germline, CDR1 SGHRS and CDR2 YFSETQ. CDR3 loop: CASGRGSWDSYEQYF. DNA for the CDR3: TGCGCCAGCGGGCGCGGGAGTTGGGACTCCTACGAGCAGTACTTC.

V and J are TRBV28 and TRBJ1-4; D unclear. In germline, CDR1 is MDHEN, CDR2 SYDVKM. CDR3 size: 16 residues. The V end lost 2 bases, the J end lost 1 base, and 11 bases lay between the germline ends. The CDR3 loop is CASSLEGSRTNEKLFF. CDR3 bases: TGTGCCAGCAGTTTAGAGGGTAGTAGAACTAATGAAAAACTGTTTTTT.

The CDR3 protein is CASSPAGGSTDTQYF. CDR3 sequence (DNA): TGTGCCAGCAGTCCGGCGGGAGGTTCGACAGATACGCAGTATTTT. J is TRBJ2-3 and V is TRBV2; 8 positions agree with TRBD2. This CDR3 is 15 amino acids long. Trimming at V came to 5 bases and at J to 3 bases, leaving 7 bases not matched to a gene. Looked up from germline, CDR1 is SNHLY and CDR2 is FYNNEI.

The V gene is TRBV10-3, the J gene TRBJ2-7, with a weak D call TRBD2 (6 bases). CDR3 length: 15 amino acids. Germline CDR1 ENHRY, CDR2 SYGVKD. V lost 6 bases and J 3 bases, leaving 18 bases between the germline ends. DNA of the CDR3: TGTGCCATCAGCCAACCCGTAGCGGACCACTACGAGCAGTACTTC. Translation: CAISQPVADHYEQYF.

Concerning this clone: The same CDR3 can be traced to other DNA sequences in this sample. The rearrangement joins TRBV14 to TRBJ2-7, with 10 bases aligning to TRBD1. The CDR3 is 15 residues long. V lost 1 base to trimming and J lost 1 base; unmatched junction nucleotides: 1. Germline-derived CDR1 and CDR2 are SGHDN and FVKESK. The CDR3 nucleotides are TGTGCCAGCAGCCAAGGGGACAGGGGATCCTACGAGCAGTACTTC. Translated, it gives CASSQGDRGSYEQYF.

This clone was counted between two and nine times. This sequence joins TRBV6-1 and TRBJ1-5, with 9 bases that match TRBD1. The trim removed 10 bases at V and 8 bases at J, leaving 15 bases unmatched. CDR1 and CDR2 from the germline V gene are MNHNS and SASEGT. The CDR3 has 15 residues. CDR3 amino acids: CAIKRQGVSVEPQHF. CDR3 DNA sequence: TGTGCCATCAAGAGACAGGGGGTATCGGTAGAGCCCCAGCATTTT.

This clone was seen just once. The CDR3 nucleotides read TGTGCCAGCAGCCAGGGTGGTTCTTCGAGGGCCGGGGAGCTGTTTTTT. Its translation: CASSQGGSSRAGELFF. V gene TRBV28 combines with J gene TRBJ2-2, with D perhaps matching TRBD1 or TRBD2 (5 bases each). Trimming shortened V by 6 bases and J by 6 bases, and 20 bases separated the two germline ends. The CDR3 spans 16 residues. The V gene's germline CDR1 is MDHEN and CDR2 SYDVKM.

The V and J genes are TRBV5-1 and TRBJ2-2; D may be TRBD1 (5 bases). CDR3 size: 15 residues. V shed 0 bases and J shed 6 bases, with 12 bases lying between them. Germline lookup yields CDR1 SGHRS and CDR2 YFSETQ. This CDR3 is CASSLVQGPAGELFF. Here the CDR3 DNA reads TGCGCCAGCAGCTTGGTTCAGGGTCCTGCCGGGGAGCTGTTTTTT.

CDR3 protein: CASSMTSGRSWDEQFF. As DNA, the CDR3 is TGTGCCAGCAGCATGACTAGCGGGAGATCGTGGGATGAGCAGTTCTTC. The chain couples TRBV7-2 to TRBJ2-1; 12 bases are shared with TRBD2. The CDR3 runs to 16 residues. CDR1 is SGHTA and CDR2 is FQGNSA in the germline V gene. V shed 5 bases and J 8 bases; nucleotides not matched to a gene: 10.

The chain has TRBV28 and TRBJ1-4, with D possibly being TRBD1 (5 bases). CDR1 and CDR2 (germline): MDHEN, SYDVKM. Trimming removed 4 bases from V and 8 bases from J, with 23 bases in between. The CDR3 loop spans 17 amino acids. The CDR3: CASSSDAIPAGGEKLFF. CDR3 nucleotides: TGTGCCAGCAGTTCAGACGCGATACCCGCTGGGGGAGAAAAACTGTTTTTT.

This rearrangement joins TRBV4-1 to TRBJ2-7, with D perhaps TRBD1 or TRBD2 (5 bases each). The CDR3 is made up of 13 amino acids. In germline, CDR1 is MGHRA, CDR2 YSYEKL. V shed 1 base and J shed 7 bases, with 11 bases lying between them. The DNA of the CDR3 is TGCGCCAGCAGCCAAGCGGGGCCCGGGGAGCAGTACTTC. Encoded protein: CASSQAGPGEQYF.

CDR3 sequence reads: CASSSRKAGRATGELFF. The DNA of the CDR3 is TGTGCCAGCAGCTCCCGAAAGGCGGGAAGAGCCACCGGGGAGCTGTTTTTT. The chain joins TRBV5-6 to TRBJ2-2; a possible D gene is TRBD2 (6 bases). Germline assignment: CDR1 SGHDT and CDR2 YYEEEE. The CDR3 spans 17 residues. Trimming stripped 3 bases from V and 4 bases from J, with 19 bases between.

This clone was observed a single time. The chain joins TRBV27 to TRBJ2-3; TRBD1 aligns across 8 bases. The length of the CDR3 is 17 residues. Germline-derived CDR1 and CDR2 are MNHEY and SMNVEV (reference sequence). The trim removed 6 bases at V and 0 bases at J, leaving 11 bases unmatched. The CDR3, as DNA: TGTGCCAGCAGATTGCGCCCGACAGGGGCTAGCACAGATACGCAGTATTTT. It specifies CASRLRPTGASTDTQYF.

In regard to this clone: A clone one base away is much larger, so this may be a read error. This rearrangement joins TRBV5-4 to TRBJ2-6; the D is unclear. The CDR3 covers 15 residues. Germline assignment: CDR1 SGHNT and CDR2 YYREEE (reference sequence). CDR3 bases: TGTGCCAGCAGCTTGGCCTTTTCTGGGGTCAACGTCCTGACTTTC. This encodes CASSLAFSGVNVLTF. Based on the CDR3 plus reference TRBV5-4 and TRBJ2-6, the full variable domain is ETGVTQSPTHLIKTRGQQVTLRCSSQSGHNTVSWYQQALGQGPQFIFQYYREEENGRGNFPPRFSGLQFPNYSSELNVNALELDDSALYLCASSLAFSGVNVLTFGAGSRLTVL.

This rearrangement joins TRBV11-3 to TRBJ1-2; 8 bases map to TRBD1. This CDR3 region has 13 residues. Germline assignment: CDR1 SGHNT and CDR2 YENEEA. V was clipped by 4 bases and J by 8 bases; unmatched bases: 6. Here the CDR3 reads CASSSGQGGGYTF. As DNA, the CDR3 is TGTGCCAGCAGCTCCGGACAGGGTGGCGGCTACACCTTC.

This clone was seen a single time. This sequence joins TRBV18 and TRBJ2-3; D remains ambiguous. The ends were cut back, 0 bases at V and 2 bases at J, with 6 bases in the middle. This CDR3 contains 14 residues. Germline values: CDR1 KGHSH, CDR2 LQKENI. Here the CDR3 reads CASSPPTVTDTQYF. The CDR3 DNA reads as TGTGCCAGCTCACCACCGACTGTCACAGATACGCAGTATTTT.

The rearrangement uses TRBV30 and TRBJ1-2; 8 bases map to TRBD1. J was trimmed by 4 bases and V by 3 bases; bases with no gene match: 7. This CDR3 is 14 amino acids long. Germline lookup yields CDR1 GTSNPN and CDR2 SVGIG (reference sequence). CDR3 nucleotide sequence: TGTGCCTGGAGCCAGGGGGCAGGGGGCTATGGCTACACCTTC. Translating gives CAWSQGAGGYGYTF.

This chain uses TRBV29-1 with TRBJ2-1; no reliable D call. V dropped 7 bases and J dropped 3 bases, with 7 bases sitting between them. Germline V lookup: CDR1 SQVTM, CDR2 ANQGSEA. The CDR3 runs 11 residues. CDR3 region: CSGTGYNEQFF. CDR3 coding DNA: TGCAGCGGCACGGGCTACAATGAGCAGTTCTTC.

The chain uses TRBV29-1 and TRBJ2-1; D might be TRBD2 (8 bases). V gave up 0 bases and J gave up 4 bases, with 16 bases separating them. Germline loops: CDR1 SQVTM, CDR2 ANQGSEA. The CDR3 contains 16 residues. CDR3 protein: CSVEDGGGQNYNEQFF. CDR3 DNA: TGCAGCGTTGAAGACGGGGGGGGACAGAATTACAATGAGCAGTTCTTC.

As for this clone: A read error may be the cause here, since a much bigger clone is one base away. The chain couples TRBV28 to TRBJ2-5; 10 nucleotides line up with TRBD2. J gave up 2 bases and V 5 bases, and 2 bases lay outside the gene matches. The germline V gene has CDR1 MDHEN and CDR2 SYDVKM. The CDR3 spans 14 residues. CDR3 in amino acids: CASSRTSGQETQYF. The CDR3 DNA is TGTGCCAGCAGTCGGACTAGCGGTCAAGAGACCCAGTACTTC. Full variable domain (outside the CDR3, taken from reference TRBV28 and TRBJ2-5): DVKVTQSSRYLVKRTGEKVFLECVQDMDHENMFWYRQDPGLGLRLIYFSYDVKMKEKGDIPEGYSVSREKKERFSLILESASTNQTSMYLCASSRTSGQETQYFGPGTRLLVL.

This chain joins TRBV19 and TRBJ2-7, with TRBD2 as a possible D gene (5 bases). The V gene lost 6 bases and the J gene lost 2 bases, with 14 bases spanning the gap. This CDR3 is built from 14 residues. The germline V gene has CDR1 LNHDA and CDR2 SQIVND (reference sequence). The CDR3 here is CASRFRGGPYEQYF. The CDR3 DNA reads TGTGCCAGTAGGTTCCGCGGAGGCCCCTACGAGCAGTACTTC. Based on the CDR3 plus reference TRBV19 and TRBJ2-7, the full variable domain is DGGITQSPKYLFRKEGQNVTLSCEQNLNHDAMYWYRQDPGQGLRLIYYSQIVNDFQKGDIAEGYSVSREKKESFPLTVTSAQKNPTAFYLCASRFRGGPYEQYFGPGTRLTVT.

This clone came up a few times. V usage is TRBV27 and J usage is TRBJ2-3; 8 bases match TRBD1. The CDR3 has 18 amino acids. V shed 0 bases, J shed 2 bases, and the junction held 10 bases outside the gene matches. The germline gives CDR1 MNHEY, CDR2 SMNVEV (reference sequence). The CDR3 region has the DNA TGTGCCAGCAGTTTATCCCTGGTTCCGGGACAGGACACAGATACGCAGTATTTT. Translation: CASSLSLVPGQDTDTQYF.